Ten or more counts support the clone carrying this T cell receptor beta chain. Patients counted as stable if ophthalmopathy did not develop within 18 months. The data stem from a study of T cells in Graves' hyperthyroidism and ophthalmopathy. CDR1 is SGHTA, CDR2 FQGTGA, per germline. Trimming cost V 0 bases and J 7 bases; bases outside gene matches: 3. The CDR3 is 15 residues long. TCR beta CDR3 regions were amplified from RNA transcripts. When the TCR CDR3 underwent first-round RT-PCR, the HTBI primer set was used. A single record per CDR3 protein comes from TCRdb applying MiXCR to the multiplex PCR reads. The sample comprises hundreds of thousands of distinct CDR3 sequences, roughly a third of which are singletons, and 31% rests with the top ten.

Sequencing was carried out using blood. This sequence joins TRBV7-3 and TRBJ1-2; 12 bases fit TRBD1. The clonotype comes from a woman aged 40 to 55 with Graves' hyperthyroidism. In DNA form, the CDR3 reads TGTGCCAGCAGCTTAACGCCGGGACAGGGGGCTGGCTACACCTTC. Its translation: CASSLTPGQGAGYTF.